This TCR beta chain was sequenced during a study of T cell responses to AZD1222 COVID-19 vaccine. TCRdb's table, derived via immunoSEQ multiplex PCR, lists solely in-frame clones and lacks some. The data contain over 85,000 clones, less than 95% of them singletons. Whole-study results and caveats: Regions 160-218 and 743-854 held dominance among vaccine-associated CD4 TCRs, which spanned spike. In the spike-specific TCR repertoire, nearly half reportedly target unmutated variant regions.

This clone was counted once. What it binds is unknown. The CDR3 length is 15 residues. V gave up 0 bases and J gave up 7 bases; unmatched junction bases: 0. Germline CDR1 and CDR2: SGHNT and YYREEE (reference sequence). The genes are TRBV5-4 and TRBJ2-1; 14 nucleotides align to TRBD2. The material sequenced was peripheral blood, taken 28 days after the second AZD1222 dose. The clonotype comes from an adult who received the AZD1222 COVID-19 vaccine. In DNA, the CDR3 is TGTGCCAGCAGCTTGGGACTAGCGGGAGGGAATGAGCAGTTCTTC. Protein product: CASSLGLAGGNEQFF.